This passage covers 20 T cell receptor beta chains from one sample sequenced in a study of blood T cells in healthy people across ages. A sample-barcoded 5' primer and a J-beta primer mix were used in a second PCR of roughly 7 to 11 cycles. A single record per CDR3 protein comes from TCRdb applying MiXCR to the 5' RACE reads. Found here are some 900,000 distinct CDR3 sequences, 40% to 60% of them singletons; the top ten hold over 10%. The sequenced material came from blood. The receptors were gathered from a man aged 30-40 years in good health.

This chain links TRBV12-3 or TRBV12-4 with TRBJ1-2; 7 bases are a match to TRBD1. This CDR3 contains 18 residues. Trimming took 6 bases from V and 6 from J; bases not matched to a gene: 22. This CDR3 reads CASSRFPRDSRMRDGYTF. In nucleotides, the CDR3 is TGTGCCAGCAGCCGATTTCCCCGGGACAGCCGTATGAGGGATGGCTACACCTTC.

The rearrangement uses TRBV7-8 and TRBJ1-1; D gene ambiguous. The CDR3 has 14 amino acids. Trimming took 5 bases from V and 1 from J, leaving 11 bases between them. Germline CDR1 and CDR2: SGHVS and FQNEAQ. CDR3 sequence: CASSLTWGNTEAFF. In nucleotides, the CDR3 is TGTGCCAGCAGCCTTACATGGGGGAACACTGAAGCTTTCTTT.

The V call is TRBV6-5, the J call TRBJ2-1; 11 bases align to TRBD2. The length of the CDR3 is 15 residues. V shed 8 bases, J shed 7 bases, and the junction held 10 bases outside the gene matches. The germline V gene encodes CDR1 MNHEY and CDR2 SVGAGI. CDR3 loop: CASGTLAGGENEQFF. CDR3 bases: TGTGCCAGCGGAACTCTAGCGGGGGGTGAAAATGAGCAGTTCTTC.

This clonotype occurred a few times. In DNA, the CDR3 is TGTGCCATCAGTGTCCCACTAGCGGGGGGGCCCGATACGCAGTATTTT. It translates to CAISVPLAGGPDTQYF. V usage is TRBV10-3 and J usage is TRBJ2-3; TRBD2 matches 13 bases. This CDR3 has 16 amino acids. CDR1 ENHRY and CDR2 SYGVKD come from the germline V gene. J was trimmed by 6 bases and V by 4 bases; bases with no gene match: 7.

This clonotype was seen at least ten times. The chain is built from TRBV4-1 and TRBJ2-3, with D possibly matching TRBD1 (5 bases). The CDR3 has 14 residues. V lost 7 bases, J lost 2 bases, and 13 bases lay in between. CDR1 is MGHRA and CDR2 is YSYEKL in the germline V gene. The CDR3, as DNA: TGCGCCAGCAATCTAGGGGCCGACACAGATACGCAGTATTTT. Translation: CASNLGADTDTQYF.

CDR3 nucleotide sequence: TGTGCCAGCAGCGCCCAGGGGCAGGGTGGGGGCAATCAGCCCCAGCATTTT. Translation gives CASSAQGQGGGNQPQHF. The rearrangement uses TRBV2 and TRBJ1-5; D is possibly TRBD1 (6 bases). Germline values: CDR1 SNHLY, CDR2 FYNNEI. The V and J ends lost 6 bases and 2 bases respectively, with 20 bases between them. The CDR3 loop spans 17 amino acids.

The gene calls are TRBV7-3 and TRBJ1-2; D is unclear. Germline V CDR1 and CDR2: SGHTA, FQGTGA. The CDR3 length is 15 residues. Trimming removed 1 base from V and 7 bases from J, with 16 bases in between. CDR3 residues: CASSLNSPLPSGYTF. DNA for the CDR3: TGTGCCAGCAGCTTAAACAGCCCTCTCCCCTCTGGCTACACCTTC.

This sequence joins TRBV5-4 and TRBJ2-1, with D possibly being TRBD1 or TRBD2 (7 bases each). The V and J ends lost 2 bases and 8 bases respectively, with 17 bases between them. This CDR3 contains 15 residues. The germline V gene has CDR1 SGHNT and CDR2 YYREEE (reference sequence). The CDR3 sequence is CASSFEGAAGDEQFF. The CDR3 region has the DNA TGTGCCAGCAGCTTTGAGGGGGCGGCGGGGGATGAGCAGTTCTTC.

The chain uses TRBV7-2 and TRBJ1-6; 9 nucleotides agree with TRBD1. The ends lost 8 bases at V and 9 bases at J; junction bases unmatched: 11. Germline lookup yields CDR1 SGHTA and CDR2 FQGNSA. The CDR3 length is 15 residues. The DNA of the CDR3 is TGTGCCAGCGAATCTTCCGGGACAGGGTCTTCACCCCTCCACTTT. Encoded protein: CASESSGTGSSPLHF. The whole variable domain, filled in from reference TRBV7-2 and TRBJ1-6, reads GAGVSQSPSNKVTEKGKDVELRCDPISGHTALYWYRQSLGQGLEFLIYFQGNSAPDKSGLPSDRFSAERTGGSVSTLTIQRTQQEDSAVYLCASESSGTGSSPLHFGNGTRLTVT.

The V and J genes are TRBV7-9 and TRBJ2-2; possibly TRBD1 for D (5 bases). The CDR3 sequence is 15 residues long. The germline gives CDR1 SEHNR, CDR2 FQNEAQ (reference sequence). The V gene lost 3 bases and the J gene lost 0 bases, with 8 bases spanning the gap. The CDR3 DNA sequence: TGTGCCAGCAGCTTCATAGGGGCGAACACCGGGGAGCTGTTTTTT. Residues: CASSFIGANTGELFF.

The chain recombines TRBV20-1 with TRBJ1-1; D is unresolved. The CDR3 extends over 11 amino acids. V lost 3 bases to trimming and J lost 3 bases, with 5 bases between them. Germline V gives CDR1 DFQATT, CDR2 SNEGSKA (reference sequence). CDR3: CSASGYTEAFF. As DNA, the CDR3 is TGCAGTGCTAGTGGGTACACTGAAGCTTTCTTT.

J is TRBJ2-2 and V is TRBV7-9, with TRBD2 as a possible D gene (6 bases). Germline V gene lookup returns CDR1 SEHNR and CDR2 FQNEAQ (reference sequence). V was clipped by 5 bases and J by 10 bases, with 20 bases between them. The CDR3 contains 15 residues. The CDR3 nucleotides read TGTGCCAGCAGCCGTATGCAGGCTAGCGCATTGGAGCTGTTTTTT. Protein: CASSRMQASALELFF. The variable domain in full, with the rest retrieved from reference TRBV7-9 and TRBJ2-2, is DTGVSQNPRHKITKRGQNVTFRCDPISEHNRLYWYRQTLGQGPEFLTYFQNEAQLEKSRLLSDRFSAERPKGSFSTLEIQRTEQGDSAMYLCASSRMQASALELFFGEGSRLTVL.

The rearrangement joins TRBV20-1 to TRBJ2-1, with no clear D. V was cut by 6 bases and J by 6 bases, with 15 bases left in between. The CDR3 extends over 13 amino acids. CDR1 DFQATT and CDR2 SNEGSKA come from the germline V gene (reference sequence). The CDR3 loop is CSARSVIGNEQFF. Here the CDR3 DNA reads TGCAGTGCCAGGTCGGTAATTGGCAATGAGCAGTTCTTC.

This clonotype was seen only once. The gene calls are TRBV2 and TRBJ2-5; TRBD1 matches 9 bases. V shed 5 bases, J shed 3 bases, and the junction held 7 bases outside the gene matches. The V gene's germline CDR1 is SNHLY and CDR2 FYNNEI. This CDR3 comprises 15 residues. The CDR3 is CASSPNRGPKETQYF. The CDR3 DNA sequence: TGTGCCAGCAGTCCTAACAGGGGGCCCAAAGAGACCCAGTACTTC.

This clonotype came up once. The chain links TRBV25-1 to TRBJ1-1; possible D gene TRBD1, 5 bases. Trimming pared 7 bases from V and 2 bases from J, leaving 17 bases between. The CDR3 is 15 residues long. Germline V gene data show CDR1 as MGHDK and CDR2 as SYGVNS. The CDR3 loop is CASIPPGLLNTEAFF. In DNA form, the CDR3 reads TGTGCCAGCATCCCTCCAGGGCTACTTAACACTGAAGCTTTCTTT.

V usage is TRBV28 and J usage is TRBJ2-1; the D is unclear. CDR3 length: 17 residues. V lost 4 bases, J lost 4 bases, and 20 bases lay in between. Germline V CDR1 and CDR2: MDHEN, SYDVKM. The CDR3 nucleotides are TGTGCCAGCAGTTCGACCTCCCGCCCGCTACTATACAATGAGCAGTTCTTC. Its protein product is CASSSTSRPLLYNEQFF.

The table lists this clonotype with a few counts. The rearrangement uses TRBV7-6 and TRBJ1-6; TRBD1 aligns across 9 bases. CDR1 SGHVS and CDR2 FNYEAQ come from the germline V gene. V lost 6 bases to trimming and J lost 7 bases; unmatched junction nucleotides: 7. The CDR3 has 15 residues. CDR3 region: CASRTGTGLNSPLHF. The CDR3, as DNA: TGTGCCAGCAGAACCGGGACAGGGTTAAATTCACCCCTCCACTTT.

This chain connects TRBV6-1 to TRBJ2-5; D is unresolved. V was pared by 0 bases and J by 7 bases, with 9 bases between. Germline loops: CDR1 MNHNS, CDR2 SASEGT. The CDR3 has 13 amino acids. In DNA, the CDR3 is TGTGCCAGCAGTGAAGCACCCAGTAGGACCCAGTACTTC. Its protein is CASSEAPSRTQYF.

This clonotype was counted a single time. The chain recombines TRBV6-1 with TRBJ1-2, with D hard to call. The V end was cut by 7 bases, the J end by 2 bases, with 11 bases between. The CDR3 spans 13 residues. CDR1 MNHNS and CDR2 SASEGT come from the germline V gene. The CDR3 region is CASNPKWNYGYTF. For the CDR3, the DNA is TGTGCCAGCAATCCTAAATGGAACTATGGCTACACCTTC.

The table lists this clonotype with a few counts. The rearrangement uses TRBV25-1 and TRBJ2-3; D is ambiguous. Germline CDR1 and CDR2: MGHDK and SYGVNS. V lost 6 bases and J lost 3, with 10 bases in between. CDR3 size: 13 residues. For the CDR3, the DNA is TGTGCCAGCAGACCCCCGGTGACAGATACGCAGTATTTT. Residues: CASRPPVTDTQYF.